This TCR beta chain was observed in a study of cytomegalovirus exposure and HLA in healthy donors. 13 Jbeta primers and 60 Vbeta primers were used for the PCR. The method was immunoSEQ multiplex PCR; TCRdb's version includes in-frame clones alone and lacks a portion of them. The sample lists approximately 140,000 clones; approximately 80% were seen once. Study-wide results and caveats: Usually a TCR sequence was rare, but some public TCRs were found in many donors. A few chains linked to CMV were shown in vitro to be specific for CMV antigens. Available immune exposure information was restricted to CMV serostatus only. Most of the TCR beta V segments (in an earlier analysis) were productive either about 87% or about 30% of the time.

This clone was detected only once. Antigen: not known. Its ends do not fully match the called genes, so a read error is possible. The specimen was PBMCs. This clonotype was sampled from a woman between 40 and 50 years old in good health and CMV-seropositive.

The CDR3 loop reads CASSLRQGSPYEQYF. CDR3 nucleotide sequence: TGTGCTAGCAGCTTAAGACAGGGTAGCCCGTACGAGCAGTACTTC. The chain links TRBV7-7 to TRBJ2-7, with 7 nucleotides matching TRBD1. The CDR3 length is 15 residues. CDR1 is SSHAT, CDR2 FNYEAQ, per germline (reference sequence).